One T cell receptor (beta chain) is described in this entry. These data belong to a study of blood T cell repertoires in COVID-19. Whole-study context: Researchers got acute and convalescent COVID-19 samples from the United States, Italy and Spain.

The assay was immunoSEQ multiplex PCR, and TCRdb's table has in-frame clones only and misses some. This sample has approximately 400,000 clones; approximately 90% occur once, and the top ten carry about 0.9%. In terms of age and location, participants ranged from about 18 to 95 years and lived in about 25 US areas. Participants were placed into cohorts based on the clinical history they reported. Each exposed participant met a COVID-19 case in the 2 weeks preceding study entry. The specimen sequenced was PBMCs or T cells enriched from blood (not recorded which). This clonotype originated in a woman between 40 and 55 years old who had been exposed to COVID-19.

The CDR3: CATSDPNRNEQFF. Here the CDR3 DNA reads TGTGCCACCAGTGACCCTAACCGGAATGAGCAGTTCTTC. The rearrangement joins TRBV24-1 to TRBJ2-1; D gene ambiguous. Between the trimmed V and J ends, which lost 4 bases and 7 bases, there was a span of 10 bases. The CDR3 spans 13 residues. Germline CDR1 is KGHDR and CDR2 is SFDVKD.